A selection of T cell receptor beta chains follows, all from one sample in a study of shared clonotypes between healthy human individuals. Method: immunoSEQ multiplex PCR; TCRdb's copy keeps in-frame clones and lacks some. This table has approximately 2,300,000 clones, just under 95% appearing once. Sample: naive CD4+ T cells from PBMCs. These receptor sequences come from a man aged 18 to 30 in good health. Some clones in this sample may be carry-over from other donors' samples. Both conserved end residues are part of each CDR3. D genes are given only for firm matches. Expanded clones are given a class, and other clones once, few, many or no size at all.

J gene: TRBJ2-3; V gene: TRBV4-2; CDR3 length: 16; D gene: .; clone size: .; CDR3 DNA: TGTGCCAGCAGTCTACAGTGGGGCTCCCCCACAGATACGCAGTATTTT; CDR3 protein: CASSLQWGSPTDTQYF
J gene: TRBJ1-2; V gene: TRBV6-1; CDR3 length: 16; D gene: .; clone size: .; CDR3 DNA: TGTGCCAGCAGTGAATTAGGCAGGGGTAATCTTGATGGCTACACCTTC; CDR3 protein: CASSELGRGNLDGYTF
J gene: TRBJ2-3; V gene: TRBV18; CDR3 length: 14; D gene: .; clone size: .; CDR3 DNA: TGTGCCAGCTCACCAGGGCAGGGGGGAGATACGCAGTATTTT; CDR3 protein: CASSPGQGGDTQYF
J gene: TRBJ2-2; V gene: TRBV29-1; CDR3 length: 13; D gene: .; clone size: once; CDR3 DNA: TGCAGCGTTGAAGATTTTGGGGGCGGGGAGCTGTTTTTT; CDR3 protein: CSVEDFGGGELFF
J gene: TRBJ1-2; V gene: TRBV11-2; CDR3 length: 14; D gene: TRBD1; clone size: .; CDR3 DNA: TGTGCCAGCAGCACCACGACAGGGTTGGGTGGCTACACCTTC; CDR3 protein: CASSTTTGLGGYTF
J gene: TRBJ1-2; V gene: TRBV7-2; CDR3 length: 15; D gene: TRBD1; clone size: .; CDR3 DNA: TGTGCCAGCAGCTTAGGGCAGGGGGCGAGCTATGGCTACACCTTC; CDR3 protein: CASSLGQGASYGYTF
J gene: TRBJ2-5; V gene: TRBV7-8; CDR3 length: 13; D gene: TRBD2; clone size: .; CDR3 DNA: TGTGCCAGCAGCTTGGGGGGGCAAGAGACCCAGTACTTC; CDR3 protein: CASSLGGQETQYF
J gene: TRBJ2-7; V gene: TRBV7-9; CDR3 length: 13; D gene: .; clone size: .; CDR3 DNA: TGTGCCAGCAGCCTCCAGGGTTTAGGGGAGCAGTACTTC; CDR3 protein: CASSLQGLGEQYF
J gene: TRBJ2-1; V gene: TRBV7-2; CDR3 length: 14; D gene: .; clone size: .; CDR3 DNA: TGTGCCAGCAGGGAGACCGGTCGGCGCAATGAGCAGTTCTTC; CDR3 protein: CASRETGRRNEQFF
J gene: TRBJ1-4; V gene: TRBV27; CDR3 length: 15; D gene: .; clone size: .; CDR3 DNA: TGTGCCAGCGCTAGGGGCGCAGGATCTAATGAAAAACTGTTTTTT; CDR3 protein: CASARGAGSNEKLFF
J gene: TRBJ2-1; V gene: TRBV11-3; CDR3 length: 13; D gene: .; clone size: once; CDR3 DNA: TGTGCCAGCTCTTCCTACAGCTACAATGAGCAGTTCTTC; CDR3 protein: CASSSYSYNEQFF
J gene: TRBJ2-1; V gene: TRBV19; CDR3 length: 14; D gene: TRBD2; clone size: .; CDR3 DNA: TGTGCCAGTAGTGGCGGGAGCTCCTACAATGAGCAGTTCTTC; CDR3 protein: CASSGGSSYNEQFF
J gene: TRBJ2-3; V gene: TRBV10-1; CDR3 length: 13; D gene: TRBD1; clone size: once; CDR3 DNA: TGCGCCAGCTCGACAGGGCTTTCGGATACGCAGTATTTT; CDR3 protein: CASSTGLSDTQYF
J gene: TRBJ2-1; V gene: TRBV12-5; CDR3 length: 18; D gene: TRBD2; clone size: .; CDR3 DNA: TGTGCTAGTGGTTTGGGGACTAGCAGCTCGAGCTCCTACAATGAGCAGTTCTTC; CDR3 protein: CASGLGTSSSSSYNEQFF
J gene: TRBJ2-5; V gene: TRBV18; CDR3 length: 13; D gene: .; clone size: once; CDR3 DNA: TGTGCCAGCTCACCACCCCCGGGAGAGACCCAGTACTTC; CDR3 protein: CASSPPPGETQYF
J gene: TRBJ2-7; V gene: TRBV7-9; CDR3 length: 15; D gene: TRBD2; clone size: .; CDR3 DNA: TGTGCCAGCAGCCCGCGGACTAGCGGGAACAACGAGCAGTACTTC; CDR3 protein: CASSPRTSGNNEQYF
J gene: TRBJ1-2; V gene: TRBV29-1; CDR3 length: 17; D gene: TRBD1; clone size: .; CDR3 DNA: TGCAGCGCCGTGGACAGGGACCACGCGCTCCTCCGTGGTGGCTACACCTTC; CDR3 protein: CSAVDRDHALLRGGYTF
J gene: TRBJ2-7; V gene: TRBV19; CDR3 length: 17; D gene: TRBD2; clone size: .; CDR3 DNA: TGTGCCAGTAGTATATTCTCCGGGGGAGGGGCGCGGAGGGAGCAGTACTTC; CDR3 protein: CASSIFSGGGARREQYF
J gene: TRBJ2-5; V gene: TRBV5-1; CDR3 length: 14; D gene: .; clone size: .; CDR3 DNA: TGCGCCAGCAGCTTGGCCAAGGGCTGGGAGACCCAGTACTTC; CDR3 protein: CASSLAKGWETQYF
J gene: TRBJ2-1; V gene: TRBV2; CDR3 length: 15; D gene: TRBD2; clone size: .; CDR3 DNA: TGTGCCAGCAGGGCACCCGCTAGCGGGAGCAATGAGCAGTTCTTC; CDR3 protein: CASRAPASGSNEQFF
J gene: TRBJ2-7; V gene: TRBV28; CDR3 length: 16; D gene: TRBD1; clone size: .; CDR3 DNA: TGTGCCAGCAGTTTACCCCTGACAGGGGGCCTAGCCGAGCAGTACTTC; CDR3 protein: CASSLPLTGGLAEQYF
J gene: TRBJ1-2; V gene: TRBV25-1; CDR3 length: 15; D gene: TRBD1; clone size: .; CDR3 DNA: TGTGCCAGCAGTGAATATGAGGGGGCGGGCTATGGCTACACCTTC; CDR3 protein: CASSEYEGAGYGYTF
J gene: TRBJ1-1; V gene: TRBV7-2; CDR3 length: 15; D gene: .; clone size: few; CDR3 DNA: TGTGCCAGCAGCTTAGAGGCGGGAATGAACACTGAAGCTTTCTTT; CDR3 protein: CASSLEAGMNTEAFF
J gene: TRBJ2-3; V gene: TRBV4-1; CDR3 length: 13; D gene: .; clone size: .; CDR3 DNA: TGCGCCAGCAGCCAAGATTTTGTCCGGACGCAGTATTTT; CDR3 protein: CASSQDFVRTQYF
J gene: TRBJ2-3; V gene: TRBV25-1; CDR3 length: 16; D gene: .; clone size: .; CDR3 DNA: TGTGCCAGCAGCGAAGTGTCATTCGGGGCTACAGATACGCAGTATTTT; CDR3 protein: CASSEVSFGATDTQYF
J gene: TRBJ1-4; V gene: TRBV2; CDR3 length: 15; D gene: TRBD1; clone size: .; CDR3 DNA: TGTGCCAGCAGTGAAGCGGGCAGGGGGCTTGAAAAACTGTTTTTT; CDR3 protein: CASSEAGRGLEKLFF
J gene: TRBJ2-5; V gene: TRBV5-4; CDR3 length: 14; D gene: TRBD2; clone size: .; CDR3 DNA: TGTGCCAGCAGCCCGGGGGGGGGCCAAGAGACCCAGTACTTC; CDR3 protein: CASSPGGGQETQYF
J gene: TRBJ2-5; V gene: TRBV5-1; CDR3 length: 17; D gene: TRBD2; clone size: .; CDR3 DNA: TGCGCCAGCACCAAGCTAGCGGGCACTTTACCCCAAGAGACCCAGTACTTC; CDR3 protein: CASTKLAGTLPQETQYF
J gene: TRBJ2-1; V gene: TRBV7-2; CDR3 length: 14; D gene: .; clone size: .; CDR3 DNA: TGTGCCAGCAGCCCTCAGAGCTCCTACAATGAGCAGTTCTTC; CDR3 protein: CASSPQSSYNEQFF
J gene: TRBJ1-1; V gene: TRBV7-2; CDR3 length: 13; D gene: .; clone size: .; CDR3 DNA: TGTGCCAGCAGCATTAATACGAACACTGAAGCTTTCTTT; CDR3 protein: CASSINTNTEAFF
J gene: TRBJ1-1; V gene: TRBV6-6; CDR3 length: 13; D gene: .; clone size: few; CDR3 DNA: TGTGCCAGCCCCGGCGGCGTGAACACTGAAGCTTTCTTT; CDR3 protein: CASPGGVNTEAFF
J gene: TRBJ1-3; V gene: TRBV5-6; CDR3 length: 14; D gene: TRBD1; clone size: .; CDR3 DNA: TGTGCCAGCAGCTTGGACAGGGGGCGAAACACCATATATTTT; CDR3 protein: CASSLDRGRNTIYF
J gene: TRBJ2-5; V gene: TRBV7-8; CDR3 length: 18; D gene: TRBD2; clone size: .; CDR3 DNA: TGTGCCAGCAGCTTACGAGCTAGCGGGAGGACGACAAGCGGGACCCAGTACTTC; CDR3 protein: CASSLRASGRTTSGTQYF
J gene: TRBJ1-1; V gene: TRBV7-2; CDR3 length: 16; D gene: .; clone size: .; CDR3 DNA: TGTGCCAGCAGCTTAGCGCTTTTTGGTGGGCGTCGTGAAGCTTTCTTT; CDR3 protein: CASSLALFGGRREAFF
J gene: TRBJ2-2; V gene: TRBV5-6; CDR3 length: 15; D gene: .; clone size: .; CDR3 DNA: TGTGCCAGCAGCTTGGCTGGACAGAACACCGGGGAGCTGTTTTTT; CDR3 protein: CASSLAGQNTGELFF
J gene: TRBJ1-1; V gene: TRBV7-2; CDR3 length: 14; D gene: .; clone size: few; CDR3 DNA: TGTGCCAGCAGCTTGTACGATGTGAACACTGAAGCTTTCTTT; CDR3 protein: CASSLYDVNTEAFF
J gene: TRBJ2-5; V gene: TRBV7-6; CDR3 length: 15; D gene: .; clone size: .; CDR3 DNA: TGTGCCAGCAGCTCTATGGGGAGTGGGGTAGAGACCCAGTACTTC; CDR3 protein: CASSSMGSGVETQYF
J gene: TRBJ2-3; V gene: TRBV7-2; CDR3 length: 14; D gene: .; clone size: .; CDR3 DNA: TGTGCCAGCAGCTTAAGGACTGGCACAGATACGCAGTATTTT; CDR3 protein: CASSLRTGTDTQYF
J gene: TRBJ2-1; V gene: TRBV4-2; CDR3 length: 15; D gene: TRBD2; clone size: .; CDR3 DNA: TGTGCCAGCAGCCAGGGACTAGCGGGAGAGAATGAGCAGTTCTTC; CDR3 protein: CASSQGLAGENEQFF
J gene: TRBJ2-3; V gene: TRBV20-1; CDR3 length: 11; D gene: .; clone size: .; CDR3 DNA: TGCAGTGCTAGGGGGCCAGATACGCAGTATTTT; CDR3 protein: CSARGPDTQYF
J gene: TRBJ2-3; V gene: TRBV7-2; CDR3 length: 13; D gene: .; clone size: .; CDR3 DNA: TGTGCCAGCAGCCTAGACCAGGGAGATACGCAGTATTTT; CDR3 protein: CASSLDQGDTQYF
J gene: TRBJ2-3; V gene: TRBV7-9; CDR3 length: 19; D gene: TRBD1; clone size: .; CDR3 DNA: TGTGCCAGCAGCTCCCACCAGAAAGGAGACAGGGGATTTGCCGATACGCAGTATTTT; CDR3 protein: CASSSHQKGDRGFADTQYF
J gene: TRBJ1-3; V gene: TRBV6-6; CDR3 length: 15; D gene: .; clone size: .; CDR3 DNA: TGTGCCAGCAGAGACGGGGGGGATACTGGAAACACCATATATTTT; CDR3 protein: CASRDGGDTGNTIYF
J gene: TRBJ2-5; V gene: TRBV27; CDR3 length: 19; D gene: .; clone size: .; CDR3 DNA: TGTGCCAGCAGTTTATTCGGGGTGAGGATACAAACGAGGAGAGAGACCCAGTACTTC; CDR3 protein: CASSLFGVRIQTRRETQYF
J gene: TRBJ1-2; V gene: TRBV19; CDR3 length: 13; D gene: .; clone size: .; CDR3 DNA: TGTGCCAGTAGTATTGGGGGGGACTATGGCTACACCTTC; CDR3 protein: CASSIGGDYGYTF
J gene: TRBJ1-5; V gene: TRBV5-1; CDR3 length: 15; D gene: .; clone size: .; CDR3 DNA: TGCGCCAGCAGCTTGGGGGGGACCTACAATCAGCCCCAGCATTTT; CDR3 protein: CASSLGGTYNQPQHF
J gene: TRBJ1-2; V gene: TRBV14; CDR3 length: 18; D gene: .; clone size: .; CDR3 DNA: TGTGCCAGCAGCCAAGGTACTCTAGGTGGCAGCTTCTACTATGGCTACACCTTC; CDR3 protein: CASSQGTLGGSFYYGYTF
J gene: TRBJ1-1; V gene: TRBV6-1; CDR3 length: 15; D gene: TRBD1; clone size: .; CDR3 DNA: TGTGCCAGCAGTAGAAACGGACAGGGGAGAACTGAAGCTTTCTTT; CDR3 protein: CASSRNGQGRTEAFF
J gene: TRBJ2-1; V gene: TRBV7-3; CDR3 length: 14; D gene: .; clone size: .; CDR3 DNA: TGTGCCAGCAGCTTAGAGGCTGGAATTAACAGGCAGTTCTTC; CDR3 protein: CASSLEAGINRQFF
J gene: TRBJ1-2; V gene: TRBV7-2; CDR3 length: 14; D gene: .; clone size: once; CDR3 DNA: TGTGCCAGCAGCTCATCCGGGGGGAACTATGGCTACACCTTC; CDR3 protein: CASSSSGGNYGYTF
J gene: TRBJ1-2; V gene: TRBV6-1; CDR3 length: 13; D gene: .; clone size: .; CDR3 DNA: TGTGCCAGCAGTCACCGCGGACTTTATGGCTACACCTTC; CDR3 protein: CASSHRGLYGYTF